Listed below are T cell receptor beta chains from one sample, sequenced in a study of T cell responses to AZD1222 COVID-19 vaccine. The protocol was immunoSEQ multiplex PCR, while the TCRdb copy is restricted to in-frame clones and leaves out a portion. In the table there are around 140,000 clones, roughly 92% of which are singletons. Material: peripheral blood, obtained on day 0 of AZD1222 vaccination. The receptors shown here come from an adult in good health. The CDR3 runs from the conserved cysteine through the conserved F or W. The D gene is left open where the match is weak. Where a row states a size, it is once, few, many or the class of an expanded clone; other rows omit it.

TRBJ1-1	-	once	TRBV10-2	TGCGCCAGCAGTGAGTCGCGTGGGGGGCGAGGTGAAGCTTTCTTT	CASSESRGGRGEAFF
TRBJ2-7	-	-	TRBV6-5	TGTGCCAGCAGTTACGTCTTCGGCAGTGACCACGAGCAGTACTTC	CASSYVFGSDHEQYF
TRBJ1-6	-	-	TRBV13	TGTGCCAGCAGCTCCGGGACGGACTATAATTCACCCCTCCACTTT	CASSSGTDYNSPLHF
TRBJ1-6	TRBD1	few	TRBV19	TGTGCCAGTAGCGCTTGGGACAGGGGTCACTCACCCCTCCACTTT	CASSAWDRGHSPLHF
TRBJ2-7	-	-	TRBV28	TGTGCCAGCAGTTCTGGGGGTTTCGGCTACGAGCAGTACTTC	CASSSGGFGYEQYF
TRBJ2-7	-	-	TRBV11-3	TGTGCCAGCAGCTTAGGACAGGCGAGCTCCTACGAGCAGTACTTC	CASSLGQASSYEQYF
TRBJ1-6	-	-	TRBV20-1	TGCAGTGCTAGTTCGGCGCCGTCTTGGGGTAATTCACCCCTCCACTTT	CSASSAPSWGNSPLHF
TRBJ1-3	-	-	TRBV6-5	TGTGCCAGCAAGGGAGGGGCTGGAAACACCATATATTTT	CASKGGAGNTIYF
TRBJ1-3	TRBD1	-	TRBV24-1	TGTGCCACCAGTGACCCCGACGGACAGGGGGATGTGTATGGAAACACCATATATTTT	CATSDPDGQGDVYGNTIYF
TRBJ1-4	-	-	TRBV2	TGTGCCAGCAAGTTTGACAGGTCGAATGAAAAACTGTTTTTT	CASKFDRSNEKLFF
TRBJ2-3	TRBD2	-	TRBV11-2	TGTGCCAGCAGCTCCAATAGCGGGAGTTCCGGAGATACGCAGTATTTT	CASSSNSGSSGDTQYF
TRBJ1-2	-	-	TRBV12-3/TRBV12-4	TGTGCCAGCAGGGAACAGGGTCGTGTTGGCTACACCTTC	CASREQGRVGYTF
TRBJ1-5	TRBD1	-	TRBV19	TGTGCCAGTAGTGCAGGGGGCCGGCAGCCCCAGCATTTT	CASSAGGRQPQHF
TRBJ2-3	-	-	TRBV10-2	TGCGCCAGCAGTGGTAGGGGCACAGATACGCAGTATTTT	CASSGRGTDTQYF
TRBJ1-2	-	-	TRBV6-6	TGTGCCAGCAGTTACGGTTACAGGGCCTCTAACTATGGCTACACCTTC	CASSYGYRASNYGYTF
TRBJ2-3	-	-	TRBV7-8	TGTGCCAGCAGCCCGTGGGGGGGCCTAAGCACAGATACGCAGTATTTT	CASSPWGGLSTDTQYF
TRBJ1-2	-	once	TRBV28	TGTGCCAGCAGTTTATGGGATGGCTACACCTTC	CASSLWDGYTF
TRBJ2-3	-	once	TRBV30	TGTGCTGAGGGGGGGCCTGCTAGCACAGATACGCAGTATTTT	CAEGGPASTDTQYF
TRBJ2-7	TRBD1	-	TRBV5-1	TGCGCCAGCAGCTTGAAGTTAGGACAGGCCTACGAGCAGTACTTC	CASSLKLGQAYEQYF
TRBJ1-5	-	-	TRBV10-3	TGTGCCATCAGTCGAGGCTATAGCAATCAGCCCCAGCATTTT	CAISRGYSNQPQHF
TRBJ1-1	-	-	TRBV20-1	TGCAGTGCTAGAGCTAACACTGAAGCTTTCTTT	CSARANTEAFF
TRBJ1-5	-	-	TRBV27	TGTGCCAGCAGTCCGGGCGGCCTCAATCAGCCCCAGCATTTT	CASSPGGLNQPQHF
TRBJ2-7	-	once	TRBV15	TGTGCCACCAGCAGGGGAATAGTGCAGGGGTTGGACGAGCAGTACTTC	CATSRGIVQGLDEQYF
TRBJ1-2	TRBD1	-	TRBV4-1	TGCGCCAGCAGCCGGGGACAGGCGTCCGCGGCCTATGGCTACACCTTC	CASSRGQASAAYGYTF
TRBJ1-5	-	-	TRBV30	TGTGCCTGGAGTACTCCCCCAGGGGGCAATCAGCCCCAGCATTTT	CAWSTPPGGNQPQHF
TRBJ1-2	-	once	TRBV10-3	TGTGCCCTCAAACATGGGGGATCAAACTATGGCTACACCTTC	CALKHGGSNYGYTF
TRBJ1-5	TRBD1	-	TRBV9	TGTGCCAGCAGTCCCGGACAGGGGTATCAGCCCCAGCATTTT	CASSPGQGYQPQHF
TRBJ2-3	TRBD1	-	TRBV5-1	TGCGCCAGCAGCCTGGGACAGGGGGGAATAGATACGCAGTATTTT	CASSLGQGGIDTQYF
TRBJ1-4	-	-	TRBV4-1	TGCGCCAGCAGATGGTCCCCAAAGGGTGAGAATGAAAAACTGTTTTTT	CASRWSPKGENEKLFF
TRBJ1-5	TRBD1	-	TRBV2	TGTGCCAGCAGTTCGGACAGGGGGAATCAGCCCCAGCATTTT	CASSSDRGNQPQHF
TRBJ1-2	-	-	TRBV5-6	TGTGCCAGCAGCTATGACAGCCAAAACGGCTACACCTTC	CASSYDSQNGYTF
TRBJ1-5	-	-	TRBV2	TGTGCCAGCAGTGGTAATAGTAAGGGTCAGCCCCAGCATTTT	CASSGNSKGQPQHF
TRBJ1-1	TRBD1	-	TRBV5-1	TGCGCCAGCAGCTTGGCCGGCTCTTACTCCGGGACAGCTGAAGCTTTCTTT	CASSLAGSYSGTAEAFF
TRBJ2-5	TRBD2	-	TRBV5-1	TGCGCCAGCAGCTTGGTGGGGACTAGCGGGGGCCAAGAGACCCAGTACTTC	CASSLVGTSGGQETQYF
TRBJ2-5	-	-	TRBV28	TGTGCCAGCAGTTTCCAAGAGACCCAGTACTTC	CASSFQETQYF
TRBJ2-7	-	once	TRBV4-1	TGCGCCAGCAGCCAATTGGTGACACAACCAACCTACGAGCAGTACTTC	CASSQLVTQPTYEQYF